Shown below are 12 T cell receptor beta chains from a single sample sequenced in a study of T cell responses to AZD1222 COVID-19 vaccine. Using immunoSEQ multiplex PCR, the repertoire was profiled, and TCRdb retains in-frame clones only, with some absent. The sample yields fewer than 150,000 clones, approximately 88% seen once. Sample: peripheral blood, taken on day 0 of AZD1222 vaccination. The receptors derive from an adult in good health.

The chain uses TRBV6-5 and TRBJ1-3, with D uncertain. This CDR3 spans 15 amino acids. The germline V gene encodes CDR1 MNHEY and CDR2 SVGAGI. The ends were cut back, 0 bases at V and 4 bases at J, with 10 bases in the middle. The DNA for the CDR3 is TGTGCCAGCAGTTACTCGCCCGATTCCGGAAACACCATATATTTT. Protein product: CASSYSPDSGNTIYF.

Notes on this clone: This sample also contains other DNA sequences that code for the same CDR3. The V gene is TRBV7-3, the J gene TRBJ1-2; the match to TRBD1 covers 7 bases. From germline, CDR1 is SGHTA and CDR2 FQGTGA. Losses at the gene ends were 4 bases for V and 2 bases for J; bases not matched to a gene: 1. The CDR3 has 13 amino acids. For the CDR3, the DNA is TGTGCCAGCAGCTCGACAGGGAACTATGGCTACACCTTC. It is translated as CASSSTGNYGYTF.

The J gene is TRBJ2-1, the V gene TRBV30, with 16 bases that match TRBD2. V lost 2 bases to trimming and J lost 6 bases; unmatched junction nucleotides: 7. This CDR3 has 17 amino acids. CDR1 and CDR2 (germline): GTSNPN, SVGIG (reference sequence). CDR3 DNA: TGTGCCTGGAGTCAGGGGACTAGCGGGGGGGCCGCCAATGAGCAGTTCTTC. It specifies CAWSQGTSGGAANEQFF.

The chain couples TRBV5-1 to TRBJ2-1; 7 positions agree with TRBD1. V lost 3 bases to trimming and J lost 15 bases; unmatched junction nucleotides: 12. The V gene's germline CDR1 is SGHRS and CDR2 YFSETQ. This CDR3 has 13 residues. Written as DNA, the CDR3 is TGCGCCAGCAGCTGGTTTCAGGACAGGAAAAGGTTCTTC. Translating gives CASSWFQDRKRFF.

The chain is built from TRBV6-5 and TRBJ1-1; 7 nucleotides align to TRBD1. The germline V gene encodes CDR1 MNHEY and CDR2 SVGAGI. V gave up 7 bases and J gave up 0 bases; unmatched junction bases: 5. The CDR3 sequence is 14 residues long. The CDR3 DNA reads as TGTGCCAGCATGTTCGACAGGGTGAACACTGAAGCTTTCTTT. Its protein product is CASMFDRVNTEAFF.

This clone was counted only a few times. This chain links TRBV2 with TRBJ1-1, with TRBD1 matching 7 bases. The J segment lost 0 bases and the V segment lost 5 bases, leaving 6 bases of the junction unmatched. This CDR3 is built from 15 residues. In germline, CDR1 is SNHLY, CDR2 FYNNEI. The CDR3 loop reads CASSRTGVMNTEAFF. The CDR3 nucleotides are TGTGCCAGCAGTCGGACAGGAGTCATGAACACTGAAGCTTTCTTT.

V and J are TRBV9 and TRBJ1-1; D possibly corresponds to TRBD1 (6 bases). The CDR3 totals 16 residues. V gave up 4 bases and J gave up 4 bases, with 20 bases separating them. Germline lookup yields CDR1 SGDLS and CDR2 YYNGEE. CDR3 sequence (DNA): TGTGCCAGCAGCTATGGACAGAGCAGATTGGGCACTGAAGCTTTCTTT. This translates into CASSYGQSRLGTEAFF.

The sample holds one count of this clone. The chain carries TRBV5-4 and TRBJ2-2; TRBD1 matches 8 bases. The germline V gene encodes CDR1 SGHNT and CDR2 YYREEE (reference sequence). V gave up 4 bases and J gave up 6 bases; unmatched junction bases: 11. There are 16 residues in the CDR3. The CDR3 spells CASSLDGQGRAGELFF. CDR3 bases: TGTGCCAGCAGCCTCGATGGACAGGGCCGGGCCGGGGAGCTGTTTTTT.

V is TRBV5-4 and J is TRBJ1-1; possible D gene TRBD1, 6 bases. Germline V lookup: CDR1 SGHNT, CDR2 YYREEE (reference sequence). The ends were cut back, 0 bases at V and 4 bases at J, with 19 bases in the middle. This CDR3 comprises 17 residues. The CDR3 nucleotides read TGTGCCAGCAGCTTGGCCAGGGTGGTACAGGGAGGCACTGAAGCTTTCTTT. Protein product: CASSLARVVQGGTEAFF.

CDR3 coding DNA: TGCGCCAGCCAAGGCTCTGGAAACACCATATATTTT. It encodes CASQGSGNTIYF. This chain links TRBV5-1 with TRBJ1-3; D not resolved. Germline V gene lookup returns CDR1 SGHRS and CDR2 YFSETQ. V shed 7 bases and J shed 0 bases, with 5 bases lying between them. This CDR3 is 12 amino acids long.

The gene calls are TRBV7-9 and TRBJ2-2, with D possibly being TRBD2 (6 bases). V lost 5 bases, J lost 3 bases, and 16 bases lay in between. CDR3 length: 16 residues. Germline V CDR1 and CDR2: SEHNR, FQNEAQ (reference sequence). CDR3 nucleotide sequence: TGTGCCAGCAGCCCTCAAATCGCGGGGTACACCGGGGAGCTGTTTTTT. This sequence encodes CASSPQIAGYTGELFF.

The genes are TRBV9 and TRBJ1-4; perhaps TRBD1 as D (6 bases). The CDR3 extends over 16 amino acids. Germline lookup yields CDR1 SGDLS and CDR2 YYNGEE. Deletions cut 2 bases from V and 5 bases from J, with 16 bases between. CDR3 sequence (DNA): TGTGCCAGCAGCGTGGGGGTAGGGGGTGGGAATGAAAAACTGTTTTTT. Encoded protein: CASSVGVGGGNEKLFF.